This T cell receptor (beta chain) was documented in a study of T-cell memory formation after mild COVID-19 (dated by TCRdb to 2020 to 2023). Turning to the overall study: TCR sequence clusters from the two donors were largely donor specific. Two young, previously healthy adult volunteers, one female and one male, were included in the cohort. In two donors, T-cell clones that expanded and contracted after mild COVID-19 were tracked by sequencing TCRalpha and TCRbeta repertoires over time.

PBMCs were isolated by Ficoll-Paque density gradient centrifugation. Sequenced on an Illumina NovaSeq 6000. cDNA libraries for TCRalpha and TCRbeta were prepared by 5'RACE using constant-segment primers, with sample barcodes and unique molecular identifiers added. RNA was extracted from every sample with Trizol reagent. The libraries were amplified in two PCR steps, and the second step added a second sample barcode and Illumina TruSeq adapters. Sequencing of libraries was performed on an Illumina NovaSeq with 2 x 150 bp paired-end reads. As for how the authors treated the data: Reads were demultiplexed and collapsed into UMI-guided consensus sequences with migec v1.2.7. With mixcr v2.1.11, UMI consensuses were aligned to TRA and TRB V and J templates and assembled into clonotypes. A clonotype was counted as expanded or contracted only when both edgeR and NoisET called the clonotype significant, with the noise models trained on biological replicates. For edgeR calls, the thresholds were a false discovery rate-adjusted p below 0.01 and a log2 fold-change of 1. As an exploratory analysis of dynamics, max-normalized trajectories of the 1000 most abundant clonotypes were examined by PCA with hierarchical clustering. Separately sequenced CD4+ and CD8+ repertoires were used to assign a CD4 or CD8 phenotype to each responding clone. The public reads were reanalyzed by TCRdb: fastp trimming at Q25, MiXCR alignment, in-frame beta chains only. One record per CDR3 amino acid sequence lists the most common genes and DNA. V and J calls and clone size were set by TCRdb, not the authors. The sample table records around 440,000 distinct CDR3 sequences; about 20% of these occur just once. The top ten clonotypes cover around an eighth of the sample.

Concerning this clonotype itself: Its antigen is still unknown. Base qualities are missing; no much larger clone stands one base away.

General study outcomes and caveats: Contracting CD4+ clones were found mainly in CM and EM memory subsets, while CD8+ clones were enriched in EMRA. Some responding clones were found in pre-infection memory, which suggests that pre-existing cross-reactive memory T cells took part in the SARS-CoV-2 response. From day 15 to 85, contracting clones showed balanced CD4/CD8 phenotypes, whereas a second wave of clones that expanded from day 15 to 37 leaned towards CD4+. The second-wave clones that peaked on day 37 were not confirmed to be SARS-CoV-2 specific. Only two mild cases were covered by the study, and larger cohorts that include severe cases with pre-infection samples were considered necessary.

The CDR1 and CDR2 encoded by the germline V gene (reference sequence) are LGHDT and YNNKEL. The junction shows trimming of 0 bases on V and 2 bases on J, and the gene matches do not reach 0 bases of it. Including cysteine and phenylalanine, the CDR3 has 14 amino acids. The DNA shown is the 42-base CDR3, in frame from base 1. The chain couples TRBV3-1 to TRBJ1-2; TRBD1 agrees with 7 junctional bases. This TCR derives from an adult woman who had mild COVID-19 (a few samples of this study predate the infection). The sample titles of this study are shuffled in the database, so cell type and time point are left out; the donor was told from shared clones. Sequencing was done on a sample of PBMCs or a T cell subset sorted from them (not recorded which). The CDR3 here reads CASSQEDRNYGYTF. The sequence in DNA is TGTGCCAGCAGCCAAGAGGACAGGAACTATGGCTACACCTTC.